Below, 16 T cell receptor beta chains from the same sample are listed, as sequenced in a study of blood T cell repertoires in COVID-19. Sequencing used immunoSEQ multiplex PCR; TCRdb keeps in-frame clones, though not all of them. The table shows more than 200,000 clones, with about 88% occurring only once. The sequenced sample consisted of peripheral blood. These receptors were obtained from an older woman with COVID-19, enrolled during active disease.

The chain is built from TRBV4-3 and TRBJ2-1; 7 bases are a match to TRBD2. The germline CDR1 and CDR2 sequences are LGHNA and YSLEER. V lost 3 bases, J lost 2 bases, and 10 bases stayed unmatched. The CDR3 consists of 17 residues. The CDR3 nucleotides are TGCGCCAGCAGCCACGAACCCGGACTAGAAGCCTACAATGAGCAGTTCTTC. Residues: CASSHEPGLEAYNEQFF.

The chain links TRBV7-3 to TRBJ2-2; perhaps TRBD2 as D (5 bases). V was clipped by 2 bases and J by 2 bases, with 9 bases between them. This CDR3 has 15 amino acids. CDR1 is SGHTA and CDR2 is FQGTGA in the germline V gene. The CDR3 region is CASSLSGINTGELFF. For the CDR3, the DNA is TGTGCCAGCAGCTTATCCGGGATTAACACCGGGGAGCTGTTTTTT.

This chain joins TRBV18 and TRBJ1-4, with 7 nucleotides matching TRBD1. Looked up from germline, CDR1 is KGHSH and CDR2 is LQKENI. The CDR3 covers 15 residues. Germline trimming cut 3 bases from V and 7 bases from J; bases unmatched to any gene: 8. The CDR3 loop reads CASSPPGGEGEKLFF. CDR3 coding DNA: TGTGCCAGCTCACCCCCAGGGGGTGAAGGTGAAAAACTGTTTTTT. The complete variable domain, with remaining parts taken from reference TRBV18 and TRBJ1-4, reads NAGVMQNPRHLVRRRGQEARLRCSPMKGHSHVYWYRQLPEEGLKFMVYLQKENIIDESGMPKERFSAEFPKEGPSILRIQQVVRGDSAAYFCASSPPGGEGEKLFFGSGTQLSVL.

The chain links TRBV24-1 to TRBJ2-1; TRBD2 is a possible D gene (6 bases). The CDR3 has 15 residues. CDR1 and CDR2 (germline): KGHDR, SFDVKD. Between the trimmed V and J ends, which lost 3 bases and 4 bases, there was a span of 12 bases. CDR3 loop: CATSDLSGDYNEQFF. In DNA, the CDR3 is TGTGCCACCAGTGATCTGTCGGGAGATTACAATGAGCAGTTCTTC.

The chain employs TRBV7-2 and TRBJ2-7, with D possibly matching TRBD2 (5 bases). The CDR3 spans 14 residues. V dropped 8 bases and J dropped 4 bases, with 18 bases sitting between them. The germline gives CDR1 SGHTA, CDR2 FQGNSA. In DNA, the CDR3 is TGTGCCAGCGGATTAGCCGAGGGCCATTACGAGCAGTACTTC. It encodes CASGLAEGHYEQYF.

The chain is built from TRBV11-2 and TRBJ1-6, with D perhaps matching TRBD1 (5 bases). The V and J ends lost 7 bases and 7 bases respectively, with 14 bases between them. This CDR3 contains 14 residues. Germline values: CDR1 SGHAT, CDR2 FQNNGV. This CDR3 reads CASTRGGWNSPLHF. The CDR3 DNA is TGTGCCAGCACCCGGGGGGGTTGGAATTCACCCCTCCACTTT. Based on the CDR3 plus reference TRBV11-2 and TRBJ1-6, the full variable domain is EAGVAQSPRYKIIEKRQSVAFWCNPISGHATLYWYQQILGQGPKLLIQFQNNGVVDDSQLPKDRFSAERLKGVDSTLKIQPAKLEDSAVYLCASTRGGWNSPLHFGNGTRLTVT.

This clone was picked up one time. V gene TRBV11-3 combines with J gene TRBJ2-2, with TRBD1 identical over 8 bases. With 5 bases clipped from V and 6 bases from J, the junction kept 5 bases outside the gene matches. Germline CDR1 and CDR2: SGHNT and YENEEA. The length of the CDR3 is 14 residues. DNA of the CDR3: TGTGCCAGCAGCCACAGGGGGTGGGCCGGGGAGCTGTTTTTT. This encodes CASSHRGWAGELFF.

The chain recombines TRBV4-1 with TRBJ2-2; D is perhaps TRBD2 (6 bases). Germline CDR1 reads MGHRA; CDR2 reads YSYEKL. This CDR3 is built from 16 residues. V was shortened by 6 bases and J by 3 bases, with 17 bases between the two germline ends. CDR3: CASRPEPGSHTGELFF. The CDR3 DNA follows: TGCGCCAGCAGACCCGAGCCCGGGAGTCACACCGGGGAGCTGTTTTTT.

This clone came up once. CDR3 sequence: CATSRDPVASTDTQYF. CDR3 nucleotide sequence: TGTGCCACCAGCAGAGATCCGGTAGCTAGCACAGATACGCAGTATTTT. V gene TRBV15 combines with J gene TRBJ2-3; D not certain. Trimming removed 0 bases at V and 0 bases at J, with 10 bases between. Germline-derived CDR1 and CDR2 are LNHNV and YYDKDF (reference sequence). The CDR3 contains 16 residues.

V and J are TRBV19 and TRBJ1-4; TRBD1 aligns across 7 bases. The CDR3 covers 15 residues. V dropped 3 bases and J dropped 0; count of bases not matched to a gene: 1. Germline CDR1 is LNHDA and CDR2 is SQIVND (reference sequence). CDR3 sequence: CASSIDRATNEKLFF. As DNA, the CDR3 is TGTGCCAGTAGTATTGACAGGGCAACTAATGAAAAACTGTTTTTT.

Points on this clone: Relative to the germline gene, one junction end is altered; a read error may explain this. CDR3 sequence reads: CASSLEGQGSYNEQFF. The CDR3 DNA is TGTGCCAGCAGCCTAGAGGGACAGGGTTCCTACAATGAGCAGTTCTTC. The rearrangement uses TRBV11-3 and TRBJ2-1; 9 nucleotides align to TRBD1. Germline loops: CDR1 SGHNT, CDR2 YENEEA. This CDR3 is built from 16 residues. The full variable domain, with the rest looked up from reference TRBV11-3 and TRBJ2-1, is EAGVVQSPRYKIIEKKQPVAFWCNPISGHNTLYWYLQNLGQGPELLIRYENEEAVDDSQLPKDRFSAERLKGVDSTLKIQPAELGDSAVYLCASSLEGQGSYNEQFFGPGTRLTVL.

The gene calls are TRBV4-1 and TRBJ1-2; D ambiguous. Germline CDR1 MGHRA, CDR2 YSYEKL. The CDR3 is 15 amino acids. V was cut by 0 bases and J by 2 bases, with 10 bases left in between. The CDR3 nucleotides are TGCGCCAGCAGCCAAGATTTGTCAGTGAACTATGGCTACACCTTC. Its translation: CASSQDLSVNYGYTF.

The chain is built from TRBV19 and TRBJ2-5; 7 bases are a match to TRBD2. V was pared by 1 base and J by 4 bases, with 6 bases of the junction left unmatched. This CDR3 is 15 amino acids long. Per germline, CDR1 LNHDA and CDR2 SQIVND (reference sequence). The CDR3 region is CASSIGGGRGETQYF. The CDR3 DNA follows: TGTGCCAGTAGTATAGGTGGCGGGAGAGGAGAGACCCAGTACTTC. The full variable domain, its missing parts supplied by reference TRBV19 and TRBJ2-5, is DGGITQSPKYLFRKEGQNVTLSCEQNLNHDAMYWYRQDPGQGLRLIYYSQIVNDFQKGDIAEGYSVSREKKESFPLTVTSAQKNPTAFYLCASSIGGGRGETQYFGPGTRLLVL.

This clone was seen more than once but under ten times. The V gene is TRBV2, the J gene TRBJ2-1, with D perhaps matching TRBD2 (7 bases). The germline CDR1 and CDR2 sequences are SNHLY and FYNNEI. V shed 1 base and J shed 9 bases, with 19 bases lying between them. The CDR3 covers 16 residues. The CDR3 sequence is CASSEVQGTTRREQFF. In nucleotides, the CDR3 is TGTGCCAGCAGTGAAGTTCAGGGGACTACCAGGCGTGAGCAGTTCTTC. Supplemented by reference TRBV2 and TRBJ2-1, the full variable domain reads EPEVTQTPSHQVTQMGQEVILRCVPISNHLYFYWYRQILGQKVEFLVSFYNNEISEKSEIFDDQFSVERPDGSNFTLKIRSTKLEDSAMYFCASSEVQGTTRREQFFGPGTRLTVL.

The J gene is TRBJ2-2, the V gene TRBV6-6, with 7 bases aligning to TRBD2. The junction had 2 bases not matched to a gene; V was cut back by 2 bases and J by 2 bases. Germline loops: CDR1 MNHNY, CDR2 SVGAGI (reference sequence). CDR3 length: 15 residues. The CDR3 DNA reads TGTGCCAGCAGTTACCGGGACTACAACACCGGGGAGCTGTTTTTT. This translates into CASSYRDYNTGELFF.

The rearrangement links TRBV9 to TRBJ2-3; TRBD2 matches 8 bases. Germline CDR1 reads SGDLS; CDR2 reads YYNGEE. J gave up 6 bases and V 3 bases, and 9 bases lay outside the gene matches. The CDR3 loop spans 15 amino acids. The CDR3 DNA reads TGTGCCAGCAGCGGTCAAGCGGGAGTCAGGGATACGCAGTATTTT. Encoded protein: CASSGQAGVRDTQYF.